A selection of T cell receptor beta chains follows, all from one sample in a study of blood T cell repertoires in COVID-19. This table comes from immunoSEQ multiplex PCR, and its TCRdb copy is limited to in-frame clones, with some not included. The sample contains roughly 200,000 clones, 60% to 85% of which appear only once. The sample taken for sequencing was peripheral blood. Receptor source: a woman between 50 and 59 years old with active or convalescent COVID-19. Each CDR3 is given with its conserved first and last residue. Each record gives: V gene, CDR3 length, clone size, J gene, D gene, CDR3 DNA, CDR3 protein. The D gene is left open where the match is weak. Some rows have no size entry. The others give once, few or many, or a class for an expanded clone.

>TRBV6-2/TRBV6-3|16|NA|TRBJ1-1|NA
TGTGCCAGCAGTTACCCCCCCCCGCGGAGGGGCACTGAAGCTTTCTTT
CASSYPPPRRGTEAFF
>TRBV18|14|NA|TRBJ1-1|TRBD1
TGTGCCAGCTCGCAAGGACAGGAGAAGACTGAAGCTTTCTTT
CASSQGQEKTEAFF
>TRBV19|18|NA|TRBJ2-6|NA
TGTGCCAGTATTTCCGGGGGACGAATGAGCTCTGGGGCCAACGTCCTGACTTTC
CASISGGRMSSGANVLTF
>TRBV5-4|15|NA|TRBJ1-2|TRBD1
TGTGCCAGCAGCCCGGGACAGGCCCCGGAGTATGGCTACACCTTC
CASSPGQAPEYGYTF
>TRBV24-1|12|few|TRBJ2-3|TRBD1
TGTGCCATCGGACAGGGTCCCGATACGCAGTATTTT
CAIGQGPDTQYF
>TRBV2|15|NA|TRBJ1-1|NA
TGTGCCAGCAGCTCGCAGGGGACGAGGAACACTGAAGCTTTCTTT
CASSSQGTRNTEAFF
>TRBV30|18|NA|TRBJ2-6|NA
TGTGCCTGGACGTACGTGTCCCTTCGACGGGAAGGGGCCAACGTCCTGACTTTC
CAWTYVSLRREGANVLTF
>TRBV7-9|12|many|TRBJ2-7|NA
TGTGCCAGCAGTCCCCTGGGGCAGGAGCTGTACTTC
CASSPLGQELYF
>TRBV9|12|NA|TRBJ2-3|NA
TGTGCCAGCAGCACCAGGACAGATACGCAGTATTTT
CASSTRTDTQYF
>TRBV6-5|13|NA|TRBJ1-1|NA
TGTGCCAGCAGCGACAGTCTGGGGACTGAAGCTTTCTTT
CASSDSLGTEAFF
>TRBV4-3|16|NA|TRBJ2-3|TRBD2
TGCGCCAGCAGCCAAGGAATAGCGGGGGGCAGAGATACGCAGTATTTT
CASSQGIAGGRDTQYF
>TRBV4-1|13|NA|TRBJ2-5|NA
TGCGCCAGCAGCCAAGATAAGCCACCACCCCAGTACTTC
CASSQDKPPPQYF
>TRBV6-5|13|NA|TRBJ2-7|NA
TGTGCCAGCCTCCGGACAGCCTCCTACGAGCAGTACTTC
CASLRTASYEQYF
>TRBV4-2|15|NA|TRBJ1-2|TRBD1
TGTGCCAGCAGCCAAGATGACAGGGGAGGCTATGGCTACACCTTC
CASSQDDRGGYGYTF
>TRBV2|14|NA|TRBJ1-5|NA
TGTGCCAGCAGTGAGCAGGGAAGGAATCAGCCCCAGCATTTT
CASSEQGRNQPQHF
>TRBV4-1|15|NA|TRBJ1-5|TRBD1
TGCGCCAGCAGCCAAGAGGGACAGGTAGGGCAGCCCCAGCATTTT
CASSQEGQVGQPQHF
>TRBV18|15|NA|TRBJ1-6|NA
TGTGCCAGCTCACCACAAGCTCCAGGGGATTCACCCCTCCACTTT
CASSPQAPGDSPLHF
>TRBV7-9|13|NA|TRBJ1-2|NA
TGTGCCAGCAGCTTACCGGGGGTTGGTGGCTACACCTTC
CASSLPGVGGYTF
>TRBV18|18|NA|TRBJ2-2|NA
TGTGCCAGCTCACCAAGTCAGACGGGGTCTACGAACACCGGGGAGCTGTTTTTT
CASSPSQTGSTNTGELFF
>TRBV28|15|NA|TRBJ1-5|NA
TGTGCCAGCAGTTCGGCGGGGGGTAGCAATCAGCCCCAGCATTTT
CASSSAGGSNQPQHF
>TRBV2|13|once|TRBJ2-1|NA
TGTGCCAGCAGTAGAGGGCCGGAGAATGAGCAGTTCTTC
CASSRGPENEQFF
>TRBV19|12|once|TRBJ1-2|NA
TGTGCCAGTGGGTTTCGGGACTATGGCTACACCTTC
CASGFRDYGYTF
>TRBV6-5|14|NA|TRBJ2-1|TRBD1
TGTGCCAGCAGTTCTAACAGGGGACGCAATGAGCAGTTCTTC
CASSSNRGRNEQFF
>TRBV19|15|NA|TRBJ2-1|TRBD2
TGTGCCAGTAGTATCTCGGCGGGAGGATACAATGAGCAGTTCTTC
CASSISAGGYNEQFF
>TRBV9|15|NA|TRBJ1-6|TRBD1
TGTGCCAGCAGCGTAGCCGCAGGGGGAGAGTCACCCCTCCACTTT
CASSVAAGGESPLHF
>TRBV7-9|15|NA|TRBJ1-2|TRBD1
TGTGCCAGCAGCTTCCCTAATCAACAGGGGAAGGGCTACACCTTC
CASSFPNQQGKGYTF
>TRBV28|15|NA|TRBJ1-4|NA
TGTGCCAGCAGTTTACGGGGGGCCTGGACCGAAAAACTGTTTTTT
CASSLRGAWTEKLFF
>TRBV29-1|13|NA|TRBJ1-2|TRBD1
TGCAGCGTTGACGAGCGGACAGGCTATGGCTACACCTTC
CSVDERTGYGYTF
>TRBV28|12|NA|TRBJ1-2|NA
TGTGCCAGCAGCCTGGGGGCGGGTGGCTACACCTTC
CASSLGAGGYTF
>TRBV5-6|15|NA|TRBJ2-1|TRBD1
TGTGCCAGCAGCTTCAAGACAGGGGACGACAATGAGCAGTTCTTC
CASSFKTGDDNEQFF
>TRBV19|16|NA|TRBJ2-1|TRBD2
TGTGCCAGTAGTATTGGGACTAGCGGCTCCTACAATGAGCAGTTCTTC
CASSIGTSGSYNEQFF
>TRBV28|14|NA|TRBJ2-7|TRBD2
TGTGCCAGCAGTTCTCCGGGACTAGGAGACGAGCAGTACTTC
CASSSPGLGDEQYF
>TRBV30|15|NA|TRBJ1-2|TRBD1
TGTGCCTGGAGTGTACTAGGCAGGGGGGCAAGTGGCTACACCTTC
CAWSVLGRGASGYTF
>TRBV18|16|NA|TRBJ2-7|TRBD2
TGTGCCAGCTCCCGCCTGGGACTAGGGAGCTCCTACGAGCAGTACTTC
CASSRLGLGSSYEQYF
>TRBV3-1/TRBV3-2|15|NA|TRBJ2-5|TRBD2
TGTGCCAGCAGCCAGGGACGGACTAGTAAAGAGACCCAGTACTTC
CASSQGRTSKETQYF
>TRBV27|13|NA|TRBJ2-5|NA
TGTGCCAGCAGAAAGCAGGGACAAGAGACCCAGTACTTC
CASRKQGQETQYF
>TRBV14|13|few|TRBJ1-1|NA
TGTGCCAGCAGCCAAGTAACAGGAACTGAAGCTTTCTTT
CASSQVTGTEAFF